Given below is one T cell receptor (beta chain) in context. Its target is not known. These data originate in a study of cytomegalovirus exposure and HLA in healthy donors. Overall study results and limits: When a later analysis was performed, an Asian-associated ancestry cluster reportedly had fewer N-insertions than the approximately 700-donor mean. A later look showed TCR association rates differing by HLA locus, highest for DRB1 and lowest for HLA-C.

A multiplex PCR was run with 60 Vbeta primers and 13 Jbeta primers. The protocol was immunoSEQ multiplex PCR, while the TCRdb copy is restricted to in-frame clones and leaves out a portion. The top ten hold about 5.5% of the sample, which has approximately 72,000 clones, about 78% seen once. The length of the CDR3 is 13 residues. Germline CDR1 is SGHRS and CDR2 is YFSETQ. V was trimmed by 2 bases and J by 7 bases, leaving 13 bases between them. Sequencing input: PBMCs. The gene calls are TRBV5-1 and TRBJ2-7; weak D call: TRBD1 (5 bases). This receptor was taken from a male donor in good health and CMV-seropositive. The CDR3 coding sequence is TGCGCCAGCAGCTTTCAGGGATCGGGTGAGCAGTACTTC. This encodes CASSFQGSGEQYF.